The 21 T cell receptor beta chains below all came from one sample that was sequenced in a study of blood T cell repertoires in COVID-19. Profiled with immunoSEQ multiplex PCR; TCRdb holds only in-frame clones, not every one. Here the sample spans 100,000 to 110,000 clones, around four fifths being singletons. Sequenced input: peripheral blood. Every receptor here comes from a man aged 70 or older with active or convalescent COVID-19.

The genes are TRBV10-3 and TRBJ2-4; TRBD1 aligns across 7 bases. CDR1 ENHRY and CDR2 SYGVKD come from the germline V gene. The V and J ends lost 3 bases and 4 bases, in that order; junction bases with no gene match: 9. The length of the CDR3 is 16 residues. This CDR3 is CAISDSTGTAKNIQYF. CDR3 sequence (DNA): TGTGCCATCAGTGATTCAACCGGGACAGCTAAAAACATTCAGTACTTC.

The chain employs TRBV7-8 and TRBJ1-3, with no clear D. Germline CDR1 and CDR2: SGHVS and FQNEAQ. This CDR3 is built from 13 residues. V lost 5 bases and J lost 3, with 8 bases in between. In nucleotides, the CDR3 is TGTGCCAGCAGCATAAGAGATGGAAACACCATATATTTT. Its translation is CASSIRDGNTIYF.

The chain couples TRBV2 to TRBJ1-2; D is uncertain. The germline V and J ends were trimmed by 6 bases and 5 bases, with 4 bases remaining between them. The CDR3 runs 10 residues. Germline V gene data show CDR1 as SNHLY and CDR2 as FYNNEI. The CDR3 DNA follows: TGTGCCAGCAGCGGTTATGGCTACACCTTC. Protein: CASSGYGYTF.

This clone has only a few counts. This sequence joins TRBV12-5 and TRBJ1-1; 10 positions match TRBD1. V lost 1 base to trimming and J lost 5 bases; unmatched junction nucleotides: 7. Germline CDR1 reads LGHNT; CDR2 reads FRNRAP. The CDR3 has 16 residues. The CDR3 bases are TGTGCTAGTGGTTTGGAACTGACAGGGGGCGGAACTGAAGCTTTCTTT. It specifies CASGLELTGGGTEAFF.

This chain joins TRBV13 and TRBJ2-3, with no clear D. The CDR3 runs to 13 residues. V was shortened by 5 bases and J by 6 bases, with 12 bases between the two germline ends. Germline V gives CDR1 PRHDT, CDR2 FYEKMQ (reference sequence). This CDR3 reads CASSRLLEDTQYF. The CDR3 DNA reads TGTGCCAGCAGCCGTCTTCTGGAGGATACGCAGTATTTT.

The CDR3 bases are TGTGCCAGCAGCCTCGGACTAGGAAGCACAGATACGCAGTATTTT. It specifies CASSLGLGSTDTQYF. The chain carries TRBV11-2 and TRBJ2-3, with TRBD2 matching over 7 bases. The CDR3 spans 15 residues. The V gene's germline CDR1 is SGHAT and CDR2 FQNNGV. The V segment lost 5 bases and the J segment 0 bases; nucleotides outside the gene matches: 5.

The sample holds a few counts of this clone. The same CDR3 also results from other DNA sequences found in this sample. V usage is TRBV19 and J usage is TRBJ1-5, with 7 bases lining up with TRBD1. Losses at the gene ends were 2 bases for V and 3 bases for J; bases not matched to a gene: 1. The CDR3 is made up of 14 amino acids. CDR1 and CDR2 from the germline V gene are LNHDA and SQIVND (reference sequence). The CDR3 here is CASSITGDNQPQHF. DNA of the CDR3: TGTGCCAGTAGTATAACAGGGGACAATCAGCCCCAGCATTTT.

The J gene is TRBJ2-3, the V gene TRBV6-4; D is perhaps TRBD2 (6 bases). Per germline, CDR1 MRHNA and CDR2 SNTAGT. The germline V and J ends were trimmed by 0 bases and 10 bases, with 11 bases remaining between them. The CDR3 length is 13 residues. The CDR3 here is CASSDSSQRAQYF. DNA of the CDR3: TGTGCCAGCAGTGACTCGAGTCAGCGGGCGCAGTATTTT.

This clone was seen once. The CDR3 region has the DNA TGTGCCAGCAGCCAAGAGTGGGCGGGGGCCTATGGCTACACCTTC. This codes for CASSQEWAGAYGYTF. This chain joins TRBV3-1 (or the pseudogene TRBV3-2) and TRBJ1-2; D is perhaps TRBD1 (6 bases). CDR3 length equals 15 residues. Germline V lookup: CDR1 LGHDT, CDR2 YNNKEL (reference sequence). V shed 0 bases and J shed 4 bases, with 12 bases lying between them.

The V gene is TRBV28, the J gene TRBJ1-1, with D unresolved. The germline CDR1 and CDR2 sequences are MDHEN and SYDVKM. This CDR3 is built from 15 residues. V shed 3 bases and J shed 4 bases, with 15 bases lying between them. The CDR3 bases are TGTGCCAGCAGTTTGGGTTCCCGGGTGGGCACTGAAGCTTTCTTT. Translation: CASSLGSRVGTEAFF.

The chain recombines TRBV7-2 with TRBJ2-7, with 12 bases that match TRBD1. The CDR3 totals 17 residues. V dropped 0 bases and J dropped 4; count of bases not matched to a gene: 7. CDR1 SGHTA and CDR2 FQGNSA come from the germline V gene. This CDR3 is CASSLAGTGGGMYEQYF. As DNA, the CDR3 is TGTGCCAGCAGCTTAGCAGGGACAGGGGGCGGCATGTACGAGCAGTACTTC.

V is TRBV19 and J is TRBJ2-7; 9 positions match TRBD1. The CDR3 consists of 17 residues. After removal of 1 base from V and 0 bases from J, the junction contained 7 bases not matched to a gene. The germline gives CDR1 LNHDA, CDR2 SQIVND (reference sequence). This chain's CDR3 is CASSIGMDRGSSYEQYF. CDR3 DNA: TGTGCCAGTAGTATAGGGATGGACAGGGGAAGCTCCTACGAGCAGTACTTC.

V is TRBV28 and J is TRBJ2-3, with TRBD2 identical over 10 bases. Germline V lookup: CDR1 MDHEN, CDR2 SYDVKM. This CDR3 is built from 15 residues. The V gene end was trimmed by 7 bases and the J gene end by 4 bases; junction bases not matched to a gene: 8. The CDR3: CASTLPSGGPDTQYF. Written as DNA, the CDR3 is TGTGCCAGCACCCTACCTAGCGGGGGACCAGATACGCAGTATTTT.

V is TRBV27 and J is TRBJ1-4; D is perhaps TRBD1 (5 bases). The CDR3 covers 15 residues. V was clipped by 3 bases and J by 4 bases, with 12 bases between them. Germline V CDR1 and CDR2: MNHEY, SMNVEV (reference sequence). CDR3 sequence (DNA): TGTGCCAGCAGTTTGATTGGGGGGGGTAATGAAAAACTGTTTTTT. It codes for CASSLIGGGNEKLFF.

The J gene is TRBJ2-1, the V gene TRBV7-9, with D perhaps TRBD2 (5 bases). CDR3 size: 15 residues. With 5 bases removed from V and 0 bases from J, the gap between germline ends came to 11 bases. CDR1 and CDR2 (germline): SEHNR, FQNEAQ (reference sequence). The DNA of the CDR3 is TGTGCCAGCAGCGGAGCGGTGAGCTCCTACAATGAGCAGTTCTTC. Protein: CASSGAVSSYNEQFF. Full variable domain (rest looked up from reference TRBV7-9 and TRBJ2-1): DTGVSQNPRHKITKRGQNVTFRCDPISEHNRLYWYRQTLGQGPEFLTYFQNEAQLEKSRLLSDRFSAERPKGSFSTLEIQRTEQGDSAMYLCASSGAVSSYNEQFFGPGTRLTVL.

This clone is a singleton in its sample. The chain uses TRBV24-1 and TRBJ1-4; weak D call: TRBD1 (6 bases). V was clipped by 3 bases and J by 6 bases, with 13 bases between them. Germline V gene sequence: CDR1 KGHDR, CDR2 SFDVKD. The CDR3 extends over 15 amino acids. The CDR3 region has the DNA TGTGCCACCAGTGATCCCCGGGGGGCTGATGAAAAACTGTTTTTT. Translating gives CATSDPRGADEKLFF.

This clone was picked up many times. The chain has TRBV28 and TRBJ1-6, with D unclear. Between the trimmed V and J ends, which lost 3 bases and 0 bases, there was a span of 9 bases. Germline CDR1 MDHEN, CDR2 SYDVKM. The CDR3 extends over 16 amino acids. The CDR3 sequence is CASSFGVSSYNSPLHF. CDR3 in DNA: TGTGCCAGCAGTTTCGGGGTGAGCTCCTATAATTCACCCCTCCACTTT. Complete variable domain (other parts from reference TRBV28 and TRBJ1-6): DVKVTQSSRYLVKRTGEKVFLECVQDMDHENMFWYRQDPGLGLRLIYFSYDVKMKEKGDIPEGYSVSREKKERFSLILESASTNQTSMYLCASSFGVSSYNSPLHFGNGTRLTVT.

This chain joins TRBV9 and TRBJ2-1; 9 positions match TRBD2. Germline assignment: CDR1 SGDLS and CDR2 YYNGEE. The CDR3 sequence is 13 residues long. V shed 3 bases and J 15 bases; nucleotides not matched to a gene: 10. The CDR3 region is CASSASGTSNPFF. CDR3 in DNA: TGTGCCAGCAGCGCCTCAGGGACTAGCAATCCGTTCTTC.

The J gene is TRBJ1-1, the V gene TRBV12-3 or TRBV12-4; D not resolved. V was clipped by 2 bases and J by 3 bases, with 7 bases between them. The CDR3 loop spans 13 amino acids. This CDR3 is CASSLRVDTEAFF. The CDR3 region has the DNA TGTGCCAGCAGTTTACGTGTAGACACTGAAGCTTTCTTT.

V gene TRBV3-1 (or the pseudogene TRBV3-2) combines with J gene TRBJ2-7, with a weak D call TRBD2 (5 bases). V was clipped by 4 bases and J by 4 bases, with 11 bases between them. The CDR3 covers 13 residues. Per germline, CDR1 LGHDT and CDR2 YNNKEL (reference sequence). CDR3 in amino acids: CASSLSTGYEQYF. Written as DNA, the CDR3 is TGTGCCAGCAGCCTCAGCACGGGATACGAGCAGTACTTC.

This chain uses TRBV7-2 with TRBJ2-1; 7 nucleotides match TRBD1. From germline, CDR1 is SGHTA and CDR2 FQGNSA. The CDR3 consists of 15 residues. Trimming cost V 2 bases and J 4 bases; bases outside gene matches: 5. CDR3 residues: CASSLNRGTYNEQFF. The CDR3 DNA is TGTGCCAGCAGCTTAAACAGGGGAACTTACAATGAGCAGTTCTTC.